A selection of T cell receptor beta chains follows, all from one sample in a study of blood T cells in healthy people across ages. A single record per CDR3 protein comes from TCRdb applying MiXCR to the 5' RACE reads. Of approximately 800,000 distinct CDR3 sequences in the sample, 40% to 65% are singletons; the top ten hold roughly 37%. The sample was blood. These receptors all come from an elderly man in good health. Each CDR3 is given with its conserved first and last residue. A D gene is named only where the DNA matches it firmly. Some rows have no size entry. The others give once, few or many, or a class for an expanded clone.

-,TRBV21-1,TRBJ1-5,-,TGTGCCAGAAGGACTTCGTACGGCAGGGGTAGCAATCAGCCCCAGCATTTT,CARRTSYGRGSNQPQHF
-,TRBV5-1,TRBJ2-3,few,TGCGCCAGCAGCTTGACACAGACGGAAGCAGATACGCAGTATTTT,CASSLTQTEADTQYF
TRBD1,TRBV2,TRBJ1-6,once,TGTGCCAGCAGGAGGGGACAGGGTGGATCACCCCTCCACTTT,CASRRGQGGSPLHF
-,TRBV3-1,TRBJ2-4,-,TGTGCCAGCAGCCAATCAGTCCGACTGAAATTGAAAAACATTCAGTACTTC,CASSQSVRLKLKNIQYF
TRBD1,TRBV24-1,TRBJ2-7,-,TGTGCCACCAGTGATCCCGGACAGGGTCACTACGAGCAGTACTTC,CATSDPGQGHYEQYF
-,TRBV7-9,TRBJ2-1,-,TGTGCCAGCAGCTTCCCGGGAGCCGATGAGCAGTTCTTC,CASSFPGADEQFF
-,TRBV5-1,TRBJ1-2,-,TGCGCCAGCAGCTCTGAGTACTATGGCTACACCTTC,CASSSEYYGYTF
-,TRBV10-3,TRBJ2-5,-,TGTGCCATCAGTCGCGAAGGGGAGACCCAGTACTTC,CAISREGETQYF
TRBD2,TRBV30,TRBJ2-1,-,TGTGCCTGGAGTAGCGGGAGGGCGGACGAGCAGTTCTTC,CAWSSGRADEQFF
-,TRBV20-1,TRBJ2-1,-,TGCAGTGCCCCCACTAGGGAAGATCCCTACAATGAGCAGTTCTTC,CSAPTREDPYNEQFF
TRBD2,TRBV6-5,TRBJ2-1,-,TGTGCCAGCAGTTACTCGAGACTAGCGGGAACTCCGATCTACAATGAGCAGTTCTTC,CASSYSRLAGTPIYNEQFF
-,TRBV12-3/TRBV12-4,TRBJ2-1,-,TGTGCCAGCAGGGGCCGCGGTGAGCAGTTCTTC,CASRGRGEQFF
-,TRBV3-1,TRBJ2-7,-,TGTGCCAGCAGCCAAGAAGGCAGGGTAGGAGAGCAGTACTTC,CASSQEGRVGEQYF
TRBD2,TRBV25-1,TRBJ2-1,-,TGTGCCAGCAGTGACCCAGCGGGAGGGTCCTACAATGAGCAGTTCTTC,CASSDPAGGSYNEQFF
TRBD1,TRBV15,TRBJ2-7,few,TGTGCCACCAGCACTGGACAGGCCTACGAGCAGTACTTC,CATSTGQAYEQYF
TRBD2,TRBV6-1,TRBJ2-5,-,TGTGCCAGCAATCCCTTAGCGGGATTACAAGAGACCCAGTACTTC,CASNPLAGLQETQYF
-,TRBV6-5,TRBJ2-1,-,TGTGCCAGCAGGTCGCAGGGAGCCTACAATGAGCAGTTCTTC,CASRSQGAYNEQFF
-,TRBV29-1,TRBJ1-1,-,TGCAGCGCCCGGAGCATTGAGAACACTGAAGCTTTCTTT,CSARSIENTEAFF
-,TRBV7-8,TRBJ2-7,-,TGTGCCAGCAGCTTAACAGACGGTACCTACGAGCAGTACTTC,CASSLTDGTYEQYF
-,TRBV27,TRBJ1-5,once,TGTGCCAGCAGCCACAGAGGTTATAGCAATCAGCCCCAGCATTTT,CASSHRGYSNQPQHF
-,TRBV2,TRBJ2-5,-,TGTGCCAGCAGTAACGTTGAGACCCAGTACTTC,CASSNVETQYF
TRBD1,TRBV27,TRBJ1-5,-,TGTGCCAGCAGTTTCAGGACAGGGGTTCAGCCCCAGCATTTT,CASSFRTGVQPQHF
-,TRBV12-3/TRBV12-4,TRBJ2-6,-,TGTGCCAGCAGTTACACTGTGAGCTCTGAGGCCAACGTCCTGACTTTC,CASSYTVSSEANVLTF
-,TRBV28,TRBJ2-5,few,TGTGCCAGCAGTGAGGCGGGGCAGGCCCAAGAGACCCAGTACTTC,CASSEAGQAQETQYF
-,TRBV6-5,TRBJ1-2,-,TGTGCCAGCAAGGTTGGCTCCTATGGCTACACCTTC,CASKVGSYGYTF
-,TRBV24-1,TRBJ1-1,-,TGTGCCACCAGTGATGCCATACTGAACACTGAAGCTTTCTTT,CATSDAILNTEAFF
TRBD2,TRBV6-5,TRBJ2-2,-,TGTGCCAGCACCCTCTTGGCGGGAGGGGCCGGGGAGCTGTTTTTT,CASTLLAGGAGELFF
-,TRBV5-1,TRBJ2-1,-,TGCGCCAGCAGCCTCAACGGGGAACAGGGTATGTACAATGAGCAGTTCTTC,CASSLNGEQGMYNEQFF
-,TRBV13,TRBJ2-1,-,TGTGCCAGCAGGAGGGCGGGGGCGATCTACAATGAGCAGTTCTTC,CASRRAGAIYNEQFF
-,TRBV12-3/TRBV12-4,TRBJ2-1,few,TGTGCCAGCAGTCCGCAGTTGGCATCCTACAATGAGCAGTTCTTC,CASSPQLASYNEQFF
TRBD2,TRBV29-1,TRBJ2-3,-,TGCAGCGTCGGGACTAGCGGATCTTCAGATACGCAGTATTTT,CSVGTSGSSDTQYF
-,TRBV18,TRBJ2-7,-,TGTGCCAGCTCACCGGTCAGGGGAGCCGAGCAGTACTTC,CASSPVRGAEQYF
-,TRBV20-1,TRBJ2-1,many,TGCAGTGCTAGCCCAACTACCGGTGGAACCTACAATGAGCAGTTCTTC,CSASPTTGGTYNEQFF
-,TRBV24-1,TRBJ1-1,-,TGTGCCACCAGTGATTCAGGGCTAACTGAAGCTTTCTTT,CATSDSGLTEAFF
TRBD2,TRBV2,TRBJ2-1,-,TGTGCCAGCAGTCCTAGCGGGAGGATCAACAATGAGCAGTTCTTC,CASSPSGRINNEQFF
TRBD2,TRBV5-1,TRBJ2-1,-,TGCGCCAGCAGCTTGGCCGGGGGACTAGCGGGAGGCGTGCAGTTCTTC,CASSLAGGLAGGVQFF
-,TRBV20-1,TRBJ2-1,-,TGCAGTGCACCTGGTGGAGCGGTTCAGTACAATGAGCAGTTCTTC,CSAPGGAVQYNEQFF